This T cell receptor (beta chain) emerged from a study of cytomegalovirus exposure and HLA in healthy donors. General observations from the study: In a later analysis, TCR beta V- and J-gene trimming was associated with a missense DCLRE1C variant. It was in a later analysis that TCR association rates were seen to vary by HLA locus, highest for DRB1 and lowest for HLA-C. A later analysis reportedly found that, within productive TCRs, an Asian-associated ancestry cluster had fewer N-insertions than the mean observed across the roughly 700 donors.

The germline V gene has CDR1 MNHEY and CDR2 SVGAGI. There are 14 residues in the CDR3. V was clipped by 0 bases and J by 1 base, with 6 bases between them. The PCR contained 60 Vbeta and 13 Jbeta primers. TCRdb's copy holds only in-frame clones and misses some; the assay was immunoSEQ multiplex PCR. The sample holds some 140,000 clones, about 85% seen once. Regarding this clone: Its antigen is still unknown.

Input material: PBMCs. The receptor was derived from a man aged 25-45 years in good health and CMV-seropositive. The chain couples TRBV6-5 to TRBJ1-1; D is unclear. The CDR3 nucleotides read TGTGCCAGCAGTTACTCGAACAGGAACACTGAAGCTTTCTTT. Its translation is CASSYSNRNTEAFF.